This T cell receptor beta chain is drawn from a study of blood T cell repertoires in COVID-19. Study at large: Samples of COVID-19 (acute and convalescent) were obtained from the United States, Italy and Spain. The cDNA or gDNA used as material had been derived from T cells, B-cell-depleted T cells, or PBMCs.

In its sample, this clone was seen a few times. Original processing notes: Estimated nucleated cell counts came from reference gene primer amplification. Profiling relied on immunoSEQ multiplex PCR, and the TCRdb table lists in-frame clones only, not all of them. The V and J calls and clone size come from that table; D and trimming were worked out from the DNA. The repertoire holds more than 150,000 clones, around 86% seen once, with under 7.5% in the top ten. Germline assignment: CDR1 SGHKS and CDR2 YYEKEE (reference sequence). This CDR3 has 13 residues. V was cut by 5 bases and J by 2 bases, with 9 bases left in between.

This clonotype originated in a woman aged 40 to 50 with acute or convalescent COVID-19. Sequencing input: peripheral blood. J is TRBJ2-3 and V is TRBV5-5; a weak D match, TRBD2 (6 bases). CDR3 bases: TGTGCCAGCAGTAGCGGTTTCACAGATACGCAGTATTTT. Translation gives CASSSGFTDTQYF.